These 20 T cell receptor beta chains came from one sample sequenced in a study of Ad26.COV2.S vaccination and SARS-CoV-2 variants. The protocol was immunoSEQ multiplex PCR, while the TCRdb copy is restricted to in-frame clones and leaves out a portion. The sample consists of roughly 300,000 clones, about 86% of them appearing once. Sample treatment: 15 to 20 received Ad26.COV2.S at low or high dose, single or two shots; five or six received placebo; per-sample allocation not given. Specimen acquisition occurred on day 63 following the initial vaccine or placebo injection. The sample was peripheral blood, taken in a trial of Ad26.COV2.S vaccine versus placebo. These receptors all come from a person between 18 and 59 years old who received the Ad26.COV2.S COVID-19 vaccine or a placebo.

This clone was recorded once. The V and J genes are TRBV7-2 and TRBJ1-2, with no clear D. Germline lookup yields CDR1 SGHTA and CDR2 FQGNSA. Trimming stripped 3 bases from V and 2 bases from J, with 7 bases between. The CDR3 is 13 amino acids. DNA for the CDR3: TGTGCCAGCAGCTTTAGGCAGAACTATGGCTACACCTTC. Translating gives CASSFRQNYGYTF.

The chain joins TRBV9 to TRBJ1-1, with 7 bases fitting TRBD1. There are 15 residues in the CDR3. Germline loops: CDR1 SGDLS, CDR2 YYNGEE. With V trimmed by 3 bases and J by 1 base, 6 bases remained unmatched. CDR3 residues: CASSGASGGNTEAFF. CDR3 bases: TGTGCCAGCAGCGGAGCATCAGGGGGGAACACTGAAGCTTTCTTT.

The chain employs TRBV24-1 and TRBJ1-4, with D unresolved. The CDR3 contains 14 residues. Germline V gene data show CDR1 as KGHDR and CDR2 as SFDVKD. With 10 bases removed from V and 1 base from J, the gap between germline ends came to 12 bases. CDR3 coding DNA: TGTGCCACTCTACGTCCTAAAACTAATGAAAAACTGTTTTTT. Translating it yields CATLRPKTNEKLFF.

The count of this clone is one. The chain is built from TRBV9 and TRBJ2-2; D unresolved. The length of the CDR3 is 15 residues. Germline V CDR1 and CDR2: SGDLS, YYNGEE. V gave up 3 bases and J gave up 7 bases, with 16 bases separating them. Here the CDR3 DNA reads TGTGCCAGCAGCGCTTCCCTTTCTAGGCGCGGGGAGCTGTTTTTT. As protein: CASSASLSRRGELFF. The full variable domain, completed using reference TRBV9 and TRBJ2-2, is DSGVTQTPKHLITATGQRVTLRCSPRSGDLSVYWYQQSLDQGLQFLIQYYNGEERAKGNILERFSAQQFPDLHSELNLSSLELGDSALYFCASSASLSRRGELFFGEGSRLTVL.

V is TRBV28 and J is TRBJ1-2; D is unclear. The germline CDR1 and CDR2 sequences are MDHEN and SYDVKM. This CDR3 comprises 11 residues. V was trimmed by 6 bases and J by 6 bases, leaving 8 bases between them. CDR3 protein: CASSEKDGYTF. The CDR3 DNA is TGTGCCAGCAGCGAGAAAGATGGCTACACCTTC.

V and J are TRBV19 and TRBJ2-7, with 9 positions matching TRBD1. This CDR3 region has 14 residues. CDR1 and CDR2 (germline): LNHDA, SQIVND (reference sequence). With V trimmed by 6 bases and J by 7 bases, 10 bases remained unmatched. CDR3 bases: TGTGCCAGTAGACGAGACGACAGGGGGGATGAGCAGTACTTC. This sequence encodes CASRRDDRGDEQYF.

V and J are TRBV5-1 and TRBJ1-4, with D tentatively TRBD1 (5 bases). Germline loops: CDR1 SGHRS, CDR2 YFSETQ. The CDR3 has 14 amino acids. V was trimmed by 0 bases and J by 4 bases, leaving 7 bases between them. CDR3 in amino acids: CASSLGRDNEKLFF. The CDR3 nucleotides read TGCGCCAGCAGCTTGGGCAGGGATAATGAAAAACTGTTTTTT.

This rearrangement joins TRBV3-1 (or the pseudogene TRBV3-2) to TRBJ1-3, with 7 bases that match TRBD1. This CDR3 has 16 amino acids. After removal of 0 bases from V and 1 base from J, the junction contained 3 bases not matched to a gene. The germline V gene has CDR1 LGHDT and CDR2 YNNKEL (reference sequence). The CDR3 nucleotides are TGTGCCAGCAGCCAAGAGGAGGGGGCTTCTGGAAACACCATATATTTT. Translating it yields CASSQEEGASGNTIYF.

The chain links TRBV4-2 to TRBJ2-7; no firm D call. Between the trimmed V and J ends, which lost 0 bases and 3 bases, there was a span of 12 bases. The CDR3 spans 15 residues. Looked up from germline, CDR1 is LGHNA and CDR2 is YNFKEQ. The CDR3, as DNA: TGTGCCAGCAGCCAAGATGGTTCGCCCCTCTACGAGCAGTACTTC. Its translation is CASSQDGSPLYEQYF.

The chain carries TRBV19 and TRBJ2-1; TRBD2 aligns across 7 bases. J was trimmed by 0 bases and V by 3 bases; bases with no gene match: 8. From germline, CDR1 is LNHDA and CDR2 SQIVND (reference sequence). The CDR3 extends over 17 amino acids. In nucleotides, the CDR3 is TGTGCCAGTAGTATTAGCGGGCACAGCCTCTCCTACAATGAGCAGTTCTTC. It is translated as CASSISGHSLSYNEQFF.

This clone was counted a few times. V is TRBV12-3 or TRBV12-4 and J is TRBJ2-1; D is ambiguous. The CDR3 has 12 residues. V lost 10 bases and J 5 bases, leaving 12 bases between the germline ends. This CDR3 reads CATGLWDNEQFF. CDR3 in DNA: TGTGCCACCGGCCTCTGGGACAATGAGCAGTTCTTC.

The chain employs TRBV9 and TRBJ2-5; 9 bases fit TRBD1. The CDR3 is 15 residues long. CDR1 is SGDLS, CDR2 YYNGEE, per germline. J lost 5 bases, V lost 4 bases, and 9 bases had no gene match. The DNA for the CDR3 is TGTGCCAGCAGCACGTACAGGGGGCCCGTGGAGACCCAGTACTTC. It yields the protein CASSTYRGPVETQYF.

This clone came up once. J is TRBJ1-1 and V is TRBV3-1 (or the pseudogene TRBV3-2); 9 bases line up with TRBD1. The V and J ends lost 3 bases and 4 bases, in that order; junction bases with no gene match: 6. Looked up from germline, CDR1 is LGHDT and CDR2 is YNNKEL (reference sequence). The CDR3 totals 15 residues. The CDR3 region has the DNA TGTGCCAGCAGCCAGGAGACAGGGGGGATCACTGAAGCTTTCTTT. Amino acids: CASSQETGGITEAFF.

The chain joins TRBV19 to TRBJ2-5, with TRBD1 identical over 7 bases. The CDR3 is made up of 12 amino acids. The germline CDR1 and CDR2 sequences are LNHDA and SQIVND (reference sequence). Germline trimming cut 5 bases from V and 5 bases from J; bases unmatched to any gene: 2. CDR3 residues: CASSLQGETQYF. CDR3 nucleotides: TGTGCCAGTAGTTTACAGGGGGAGACCCAGTACTTC.

V gene TRBV19 combines with J gene TRBJ1-6; 7 positions match TRBD1. The CDR3 consists of 18 residues. Unmatched junction bases numbered 16, after V lost 3 bases and J lost 8 bases. Germline V lookup: CDR1 LNHDA, CDR2 SQIVND (reference sequence). The CDR3 DNA follows: TGTGCCAGTAGTATTCGGGACAGCTCACCTAAGAGATATTCACCCCTCCACTTT. Protein sequence: CASSIRDSSPKRYSPLHF.

This clone turned up a few times. The chain links TRBV2 to TRBJ2-7, with D unresolved. V lost 6 bases and J 4 bases, leaving 7 bases between the germline ends. Germline CDR1 reads SNHLY; CDR2 reads FYNNEI. The CDR3 totals 11 residues. In DNA form, the CDR3 reads TGTGCCAGCAGCGCTAAGTACGAGCAGTACTTC. It specifies CASSAKYEQYF.

This clone appeared once. This sequence joins TRBV4-1 and TRBJ2-2, with no clear D. Germline CDR1 reads MGHRA; CDR2 reads YSYEKL. The CDR3 spans 15 residues. Trimming removed 1 base from V and 5 bases from J, with 11 bases in between. The CDR3 is CASSQVQEGTGELFF. The CDR3 DNA is TGCGCCAGCAGCCAAGTCCAGGAAGGGACCGGGGAGCTGTTTTTT.

The rearrangement links TRBV11-2 to TRBJ2-7; D is ambiguous. The CDR3 runs to 14 residues. V was cut by 5 bases and J by 2 bases, with 13 bases left in between. From germline, CDR1 is SGHAT and CDR2 FQNNGV. Here the CDR3 DNA reads TGTGCCAGCAGCCCGGCGGCAGAAGCCTACGAGCAGTACTTC. It codes for CASSPAAEAYEQYF.

The rearrangement links TRBV27 to TRBJ2-2; 9 bases agree with TRBD1. The CDR3 has 18 residues. V was pared by 7 bases and J by 5 bases, with 17 bases of the junction left unmatched. CDR1 MNHEY and CDR2 SMNVEV come from the germline V gene (reference sequence). CDR3 residues: CASTSTVTGTGKTGELFF. The CDR3 region has the DNA TGTGCCAGCACCAGTACGGTTACCGGGACAGGGAAGACCGGGGAGCTGTTTTTT.

The V gene is TRBV2, the J gene TRBJ2-5; D is unclear. CDR3 size: 13 residues. V was pared by 5 bases and J by 2 bases, with 9 bases between. Germline V CDR1 and CDR2: SNHLY, FYNNEI. The CDR3 nucleotides are TGTGCCAGCAGTAGACACGAACAAGAGACCCAGTACTTC. Translating gives CASSRHEQETQYF. Full variable domain (rest looked up from reference TRBV2 and TRBJ2-5): EPEVTQTPSHQVTQMGQEVILRCVPISNHLYFYWYRQILGQKVEFLVSFYNNEISEKSEIFDDQFSVERPDGSNFTLKIRSTKLEDSAMYFCASSRHEQETQYFGPGTRLLVL.